These T cell receptor beta chains were read from a single sample in a study of cytomegalovirus exposure and HLA in healthy donors. The method was immunoSEQ multiplex PCR; TCRdb's version includes in-frame clones alone and lacks a portion of them. The sample consists of about 97,000 clones, roughly four fifths of them appearing once. Sample: PBMCs. Every receptor here comes from a man in his forties in good health and CMV-seronegative. Both conserved end residues are part of each CDR3. Each record gives: V gene, clone size, D gene, CDR3 protein. The D gene is left open where the match is weak. Size values are once, few and many counts, or a class for expanded clones, and some rows have none.

v_gene: TRBV5-1; abundance: -; d_gene: TRBD2; CDR3aa: CASTSGGAWTGELFF
v_gene: TRBV4-2; abundance: -; d_gene: -; CDR3aa: CASSQDSSGNTIYF
v_gene: TRBV5-1; abundance: -; d_gene: TRBD1; CDR3aa: CASGDTGVRSYEQYF
v_gene: TRBV11-2; abundance: -; d_gene: -; CDR3aa: CASSLGLGPYEQYF
v_gene: TRBV6-6; abundance: -; d_gene: -; CDR3aa: CASRRQLGGETQYF
v_gene: TRBV7-8; abundance: -; d_gene: TRBD2; CDR3aa: CASSLGVAGQGGNIQYF
v_gene: TRBV28; abundance: -; d_gene: TRBD1; CDR3aa: CASSLSDRDYEQYF
v_gene: TRBV4-3; abundance: few; d_gene: -; CDR3aa: CASSQDAGVSGANVLTF
v_gene: TRBV4-2; abundance: -; d_gene: -; CDR3aa: CASSQVNPFKPSSYNEQFF
v_gene: TRBV10-3; abundance: -; d_gene: -; CDR3aa: CAISELRRDTYEQYF
v_gene: TRBV4-1; abundance: -; d_gene: -; CDR3aa: CASSQGRGSGELFF
v_gene: TRBV19; abundance: once; d_gene: -; CDR3aa: CASSIGGGHTDTQYF
v_gene: TRBV6-5; abundance: -; d_gene: -; CDR3aa: CASLNRQDRTDTQYF
v_gene: TRBV6-1; abundance: few; d_gene: -; CDR3aa: CASSRWNTEAFF
v_gene: TRBV7-9; abundance: -; d_gene: TRBD2; CDR3aa: CASRGDYETQYF
v_gene: TRBV4-3; abundance: -; d_gene: TRBD2; CDR3aa: CASSQDMLAGASTDTQYF
v_gene: TRBV6-1; abundance: once; d_gene: -; CDR3aa: CASSEANRLDYEQYF
v_gene: TRBV2; abundance: few; d_gene: TRBD1; CDR3aa: CASTNSGQGRAFF
v_gene: TRBV10-3; abundance: -; d_gene: TRBD1; CDR3aa: CAIRKGTGIFSDTEAFF
v_gene: TRBV5-1; abundance: -; d_gene: -; CDR3aa: CASSQLGGTDTQYF